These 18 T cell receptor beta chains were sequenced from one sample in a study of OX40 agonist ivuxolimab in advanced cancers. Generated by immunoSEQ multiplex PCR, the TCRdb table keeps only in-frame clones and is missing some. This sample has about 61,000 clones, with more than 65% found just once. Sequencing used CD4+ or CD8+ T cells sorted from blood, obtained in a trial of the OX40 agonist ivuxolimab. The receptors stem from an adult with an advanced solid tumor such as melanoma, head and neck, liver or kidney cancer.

The CDR3 spells CSVDTPGTGELFF. As DNA, the CDR3 is TGCAGCGTTGATACGCCGGGCACCGGGGAGCTGTTTTTT. This chain uses TRBV29-1 with TRBJ2-2, with D uncertain. Germline values: CDR1 SQVTM, CDR2 ANQGSEA. This CDR3 is 13 amino acids long. With 3 bases removed from V and 4 bases from J, the gap between germline ends came to 9 bases.

The CDR3 spells CASSQGTAQETQYF. The CDR3 DNA is TGTGCCAGCAGCCAAGGGACAGCTCAAGAGACCCAGTACTTC. The chain combines TRBV4-2 with TRBJ2-5; D is perhaps TRBD1 (6 bases). The CDR3 totals 14 residues. The V gene lost 1 base and the J gene lost 2 bases, with 8 bases spanning the gap. CDR1 is LGHNA, CDR2 YNFKEQ, per germline.

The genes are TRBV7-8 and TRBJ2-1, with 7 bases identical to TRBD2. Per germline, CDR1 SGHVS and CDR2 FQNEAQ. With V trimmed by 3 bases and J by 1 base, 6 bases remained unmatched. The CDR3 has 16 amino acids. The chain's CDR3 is CASSFAGTTSYNEQFF. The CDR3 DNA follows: TGTGCCAGCAGCTTCGCTGGGACTACATCCTACAATGAGCAGTTCTTC.

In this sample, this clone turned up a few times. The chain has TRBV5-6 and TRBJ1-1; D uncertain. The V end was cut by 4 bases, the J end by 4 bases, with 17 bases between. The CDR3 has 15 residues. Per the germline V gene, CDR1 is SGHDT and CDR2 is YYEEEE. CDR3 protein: CASSPGPGRGTEAFF. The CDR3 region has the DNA TGTGCCAGCAGCCCTGGACCCGGACGGGGCACTGAAGCTTTCTTT.

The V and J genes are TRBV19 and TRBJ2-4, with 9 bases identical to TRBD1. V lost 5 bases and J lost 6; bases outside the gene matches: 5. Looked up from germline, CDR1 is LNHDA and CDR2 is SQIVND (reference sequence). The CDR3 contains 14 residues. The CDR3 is CASSPGQGGNIQYF. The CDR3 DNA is TGTGCCAGTAGTCCGGGACAGGGAGGAAACATTCAGTACTTC.

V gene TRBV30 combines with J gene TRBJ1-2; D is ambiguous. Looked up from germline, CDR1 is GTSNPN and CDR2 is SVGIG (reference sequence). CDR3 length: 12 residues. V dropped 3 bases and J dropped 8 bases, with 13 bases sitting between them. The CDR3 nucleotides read TGTGCCTGGAGCTCGTCGATGGGGGGCTACACCTTC. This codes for CAWSSSMGGYTF. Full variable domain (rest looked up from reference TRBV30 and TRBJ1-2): SQTIHQWPATLVQPVGSPLSLECTVEGTSNPNLYWYRQAAGRGLQLLFYSVGIGQISSEVPQNLSASRPQDRQFILSSKKLLLSDSGFYLCAWSSSMGGYTFGSGTRLTVV.

The CDR3 DNA reads TGTGCCAGCTCACCCCTGACAAGACAAGCTTTCTTT. As protein: CASSPLTRQAFF. This rearrangement joins TRBV18 to TRBJ1-1; no firm D call. CDR3 length: 12 amino acids. The germline gives CDR1 KGHSH, CDR2 LQKENI. The ends were cut back, 3 bases at V and 9 bases at J, with 11 bases in the middle.

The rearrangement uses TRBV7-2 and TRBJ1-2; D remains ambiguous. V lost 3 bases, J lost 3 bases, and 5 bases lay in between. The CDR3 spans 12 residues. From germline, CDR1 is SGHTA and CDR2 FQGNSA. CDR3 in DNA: TGTGCCAGCAGCTTTTCAGACTATGGCTACACCTTC. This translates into CASSFSDYGYTF.

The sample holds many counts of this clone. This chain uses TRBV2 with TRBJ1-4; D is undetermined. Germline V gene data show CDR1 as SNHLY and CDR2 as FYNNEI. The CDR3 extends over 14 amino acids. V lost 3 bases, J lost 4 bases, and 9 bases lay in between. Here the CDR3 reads CASSETTNNEKLFF. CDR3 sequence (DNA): TGTGCCAGCAGTGAGACAACAAATAATGAAAAACTGTTTTTT.

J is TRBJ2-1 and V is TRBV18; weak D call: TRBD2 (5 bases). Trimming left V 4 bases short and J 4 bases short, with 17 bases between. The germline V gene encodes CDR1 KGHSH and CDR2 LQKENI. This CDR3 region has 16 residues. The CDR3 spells CASSRGSERRYNEQFF. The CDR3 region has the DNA TGTGCCAGCTCACGAGGATCCGAAAGGAGGTACAATGAGCAGTTCTTC.

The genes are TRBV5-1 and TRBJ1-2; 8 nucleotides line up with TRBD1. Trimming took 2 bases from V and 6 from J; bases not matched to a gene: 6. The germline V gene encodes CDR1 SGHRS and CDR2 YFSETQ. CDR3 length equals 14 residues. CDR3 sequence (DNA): TGCGCCAGCAGCTTATCAGGGGGCCCGGATGGCTACACCTTC. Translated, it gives CASSLSGGPDGYTF.

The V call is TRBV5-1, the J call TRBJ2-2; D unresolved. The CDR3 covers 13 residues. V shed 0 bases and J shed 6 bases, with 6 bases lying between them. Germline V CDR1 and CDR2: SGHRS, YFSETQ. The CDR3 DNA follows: TGCGCCAGCAGCTTGGATCGGTCCGGGGAGCTGTTTTTT. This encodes CASSLDRSGELFF.

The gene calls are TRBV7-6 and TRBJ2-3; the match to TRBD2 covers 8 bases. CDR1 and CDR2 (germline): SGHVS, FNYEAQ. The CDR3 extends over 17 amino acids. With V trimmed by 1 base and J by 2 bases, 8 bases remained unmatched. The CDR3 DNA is TGTGCCAGCAGCTTAGGTTTCGGGAGGGCCCTCACAGATACGCAGTATTTT. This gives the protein CASSLGFGRALTDTQYF.

The CDR3 spells CASSVGTSGANVLTF. DNA for the CDR3: TGCGCCAGCAGTGTAGGGACCTCTGGGGCCAACGTCCTGACTTTC. The V and J genes are TRBV5-1 and TRBJ2-6; D is perhaps TRBD1 or TRBD2 (5 bases each). The CDR3 is made up of 15 amino acids. From germline, CDR1 is SGHRS and CDR2 YFSETQ. V was trimmed by 5 bases and J by 0 bases, leaving 9 bases between them.

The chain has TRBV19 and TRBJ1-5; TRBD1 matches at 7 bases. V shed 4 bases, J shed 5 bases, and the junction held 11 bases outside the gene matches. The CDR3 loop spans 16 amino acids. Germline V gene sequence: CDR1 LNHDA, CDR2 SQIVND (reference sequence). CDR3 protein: CASSTRQGLRDQPQHF. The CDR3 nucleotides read TGTGCCAGTAGTACCCGACAGGGTCTTCGGGATCAGCCCCAGCATTTT. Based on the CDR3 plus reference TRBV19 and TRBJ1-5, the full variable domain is DGGITQSPKYLFRKEGQNVTLSCEQNLNHDAMYWYRQDPGQGLRLIYYSQIVNDFQKGDIAEGYSVSREKKESFPLTVTSAQKNPTAFYLCASSTRQGLRDQPQHFGDGTRLSIL.

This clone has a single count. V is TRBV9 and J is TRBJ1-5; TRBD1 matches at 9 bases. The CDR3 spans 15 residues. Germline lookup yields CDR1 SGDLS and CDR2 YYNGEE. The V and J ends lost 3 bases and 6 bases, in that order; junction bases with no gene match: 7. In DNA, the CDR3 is TGTGCCAGCAGCGGGGGGACAGGGTGGGGTCAGCCCCAGCATTTT. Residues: CASSGGTGWGQPQHF.

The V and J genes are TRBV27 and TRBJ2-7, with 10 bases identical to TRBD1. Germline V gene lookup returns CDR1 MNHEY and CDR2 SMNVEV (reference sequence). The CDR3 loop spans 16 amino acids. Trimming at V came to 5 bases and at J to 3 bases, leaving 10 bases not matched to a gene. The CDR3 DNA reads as TGTGCCAGCAGTACAATACCCGGGACAGGGGACTACGAGCAGTACTTC. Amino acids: CASSTIPGTGDYEQYF.

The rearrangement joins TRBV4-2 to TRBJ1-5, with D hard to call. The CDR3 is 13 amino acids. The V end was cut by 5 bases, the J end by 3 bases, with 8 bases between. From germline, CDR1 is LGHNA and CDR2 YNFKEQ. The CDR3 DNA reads TGTGCCAGCAGCTTGGGAACCAATCAGCCCCAGCATTTT. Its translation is CASSLGTNQPQHF.